A single sample gave rise to the 16 T cell receptor beta chains below, sequenced in a study of blood T cell repertoires in COVID-19. Sequencing used immunoSEQ multiplex PCR; TCRdb keeps in-frame clones, though not all of them. The profile covers over 130,000 clones, with 85% to 90% appearing a single time and under 7% taken by the ten largest. The sample consisted of peripheral blood. The receptors derive from a human donor in a cohort sampled during active COVID-19.

This clone occurred a few times. This chain joins TRBV7-2 and TRBJ2-1, with D maybe TRBD1 (5 bases). The germline V gene has CDR1 SGHTA and CDR2 FQGNSA. This CDR3 spans 11 amino acids. Trimming cost V 3 bases and J 13 bases, with 10 bases left between them. CDR3 region: CASSFSQVQFF. The CDR3 DNA follows: TGTGCCAGCAGCTTTTCACAGGTACAGTTCTTC.

This clone occurred a few times. The chain links TRBV19 to TRBJ1-2; 10 nucleotides align to TRBD1. Germline CDR1 and CDR2: LNHDA and SQIVND (reference sequence). CDR3 length: 13 residues. V was clipped by 4 bases and J by 6 bases; unmatched bases: 2. In DNA, the CDR3 is TGTGCCAGTAGTACGACAGGGGGCGATGGCTACACCTTC. Amino acids: CASSTTGGDGYTF.

The chain combines TRBV4-2 with TRBJ2-1, with 8 bases fitting TRBD2. CDR1 is LGHNA and CDR2 is YNFKEQ in the germline V gene. CDR3 length equals 17 residues. Trimming at V came to 0 bases and at J to 10 bases, leaving 14 bases not matched to a gene. The CDR3 region has the DNA TGTGCCAGCAGCCAAGAAGCCCTGGTGTTAGCGGGGCTGGAGCAGTTCTTC. It codes for CASSQEALVLAGLEQFF.

The chain couples TRBV28 to TRBJ2-1; D might be TRBD1 (6 bases). This CDR3 is 15 amino acids long. Germline-derived CDR1 and CDR2 are MDHEN and SYDVKM. Trimming took 8 bases from V and 5 from J, leaving 19 bases between them. The CDR3: CASGEAEEGDNEQFF. CDR3 coding DNA: TGTGCCAGCGGAGAGGCGGAAGAGGGGGACAATGAGCAGTTCTTC. The full variable domain, completed using reference TRBV28 and TRBJ2-1, is DVKVTQSSRYLVKRTGEKVFLECVQDMDHENMFWYRQDPGLGLRLIYFSYDVKMKEKGDIPEGYSVSREKKERFSLILESASTNQTSMYLCASGEAEEGDNEQFFGPGTRLTVL.

This chain uses TRBV27 with TRBJ2-3; tentatively, D is TRBD2 (6 bases). Germline values: CDR1 MNHEY, CDR2 SMNVEV (reference sequence). Trimming shortened V by 5 bases and J by 1 base, and 10 bases separated the two germline ends. CDR3 length: 14 amino acids. CDR3 sequence: CASSPRDGTDTQYF. The CDR3 DNA reads TGTGCCAGCAGTCCGCGGGACGGCACAGATACGCAGTATTTT.

This chain connects TRBV4-2 to TRBJ2-1, with 9 bases lining up with TRBD2. The CDR3 is 16 residues long. Germline CDR1 is LGHNA and CDR2 is YNFKEQ. Germline trimming cut 0 bases from V and 3 bases from J; bases unmatched to any gene: 3. This CDR3 is CASSQEGLAVYNEQFF. The CDR3 DNA is TGTGCCAGCAGCCAAGAGGGACTAGCAGTCTACAATGAGCAGTTCTTC.

V gene TRBV7-3 combines with J gene TRBJ2-4, with 8 bases matching TRBD2. The CDR3 length is 15 residues. Germline assignment: CDR1 SGHTA and CDR2 FQGTGA. V trimming: 5 bases; J trimming: 3 bases; junction bases outside the gene matches: 6. The DNA of the CDR3 is TGTGCCAGCAGCCCGGGGGGGATTAGCAAAAACATTCAGTACTTC. Amino acids: CASSPGGISKNIQYF.

The chain couples TRBV27 to TRBJ2-1, with 10 bases matching TRBD1. Germline trimming cut 2 bases from V and 2 bases from J; bases unmatched to any gene: 3. Germline loops: CDR1 MNHEY, CDR2 SMNVEV (reference sequence). The CDR3 is made up of 16 amino acids. The CDR3 region is CASSLGTGDPYNEQFF. CDR3 DNA: TGTGCCAGCAGTTTAGGGACAGGGGACCCCTACAATGAGCAGTTCTTC.

This sequence joins TRBV11-2 and TRBJ2-7, with 7 bases fitting TRBD1. The V gene end was trimmed by 3 bases and the J gene end by 2 bases; junction bases not matched to a gene: 7. The germline CDR1 and CDR2 sequences are SGHAT and FQNNGV. The CDR3 is 15 residues long. The CDR3 bases are TGTGCCAGCAGCTTCTCCCGGACAGGCACCTACGAGCAGTACTTC. Its protein is CASSFSRTGTYEQYF. Complete variable domain (other parts from reference TRBV11-2 and TRBJ2-7): EAGVAQSPRYKIIEKRQSVAFWCNPISGHATLYWYQQILGQGPKLLIQFQNNGVVDDSQLPKDRFSAERLKGVDSTLKIQPAKLEDSAVYLCASSFSRTGTYEQYFGPGTRLTVT.

The rearrangement uses TRBV18 and TRBJ2-7; 7 bases map to TRBD2. The junction had 8 bases not matched to a gene; V was cut back by 3 bases and J by 3 bases. The germline CDR1 and CDR2 sequences are KGHSH and LQKENI. The CDR3 length is 15 residues. The CDR3: CASSPFDAGDYEQYF. The CDR3 nucleotides are TGTGCCAGCTCACCCTTCGACGCGGGGGACTACGAGCAGTACTTC.

This rearrangement joins TRBV3-1 (or the pseudogene TRBV3-2) to TRBJ1-1; TRBD1 matches 10 bases. J was trimmed by 4 bases and V by 5 bases; bases with no gene match: 4. This CDR3 region has 14 residues. Germline CDR1 and CDR2: LGHDT and YNNKEL (reference sequence). CDR3: CASSGTGEGTEAFF. The CDR3 DNA reads as TGTGCCAGCAGCGGGACAGGGGAGGGCACTGAAGCTTTCTTT.

The chain carries TRBV6-5 and TRBJ2-1; TRBD2 agrees at 7 bases. The CDR3 length is 14 residues. Trimming at V came to 8 bases and at J to 6 bases, leaving 10 bases not matched to a gene. Germline lookup yields CDR1 MNHEY and CDR2 SVGAGI. The CDR3 sequence: CASRRSGIGNEQFF. The CDR3 DNA follows: TGTGCCAGCCGTCGAAGCGGGATCGGCAATGAGCAGTTCTTC.

This clone was counted once. The V and J genes are TRBV18 and TRBJ2-7, with D possibly matching TRBD2 (6 bases). Germline V gene lookup returns CDR1 KGHSH and CDR2 LQKENI. Trimming left V 6 bases short and J 4 bases short, with 19 bases between. The CDR3 contains 15 residues. The CDR3 DNA reads TGTGCCAGCTCCCCGGAGGGCATCCCCACGTACGAGCAGTACTTC. Protein sequence: CASSPEGIPTYEQYF.

The chain employs TRBV7-9 and TRBJ2-7, with a tentative D call TRBD1 (5 bases). V was clipped by 1 base and J by 2 bases, with 9 bases between them. CDR1 and CDR2 from the germline V gene are SEHNR and FQNEAQ (reference sequence). The CDR3 runs 14 residues. The CDR3 spells CASSLGAGPYEQYF. CDR3 in DNA: TGTGCCAGCAGCTTAGGGGCAGGGCCCTACGAGCAGTACTTC.

V and J are TRBV30 and TRBJ1-1, with 9 bases matching TRBD1. With 2 bases clipped from V and 5 bases from J, the junction kept 12 bases outside the gene matches. Looked up from germline, CDR1 is GTSNPN and CDR2 is SVGIG (reference sequence). The length of the CDR3 is 16 residues. This chain's CDR3 is CAWSSGQGVRGTEAFF. The DNA for the CDR3 is TGTGCCTGGAGTTCGGGACAGGGTGTAAGGGGGACTGAAGCTTTCTTT.

V is TRBV18 and J is TRBJ2-2; 7 positions match TRBD1. V gave up 3 bases and J gave up 1 base; unmatched junction bases: 2. CDR3 length: 15 amino acids. The germline gives CDR1 KGHSH, CDR2 LQKENI. The CDR3 DNA sequence: TGTGCCAGCTCACCGGGACAGTTGAACACCGGGGAGCTGTTTTTT. Protein sequence: CASSPGQLNTGELFF.